This T cell receptor (beta chain) was sequenced for a study of blood T cells in healthy people across ages. Deletions cut 1 base from V and 5 bases from J, with 9 bases between. There are 13 residues in the CDR3. CDR1 and CDR2 from the germline V gene are SQVTM and ANQGSEA. The authors ran a second PCR of roughly 6 to 12 cycles using a sample-barcoded 5' primer and a J-beta primer mix. Each CDR3 protein is one row after TCRdb ran MiXCR on the 5' RACE reads. Altogether some 1.8 million distinct CDR3 sequences are present, approximately 39% being singletons, with the ten largest covering around 23%. The sample comprised blood. The chain combines TRBV29-1 with TRBJ2-1; D might be TRBD1 (5 bases). This receptor was identified in a human donor in good health. This CDR3 is CSVEVYRNNEQFF. The CDR3 region has the DNA TGCAGCGTTGAAGTTTACAGGAACAATGAGCAGTTCTTC.